These 27 T cell receptor beta chains came from one sample sequenced in a study of blood T cell repertoires in COVID-19. TCRdb's table, derived via immunoSEQ multiplex PCR, lists solely in-frame clones and lacks some. The sample records some 200,000 clones, roughly 94% being singletons. The sequenced sample consisted of peripheral blood. The receptors originated from a man aged 25 to 40 with acute or convalescent COVID-19.

This clone has a handful of counts. CDR3 amino acids: CASSEDRAYNEQFF. The CDR3 DNA reads as TGTGCCAGCAGTGAAGACAGGGCCTACAATGAGCAGTTCTTC. The V call is TRBV6-1, the J call TRBJ2-1, with D perhaps matching TRBD1 (6 bases). Trimming took off 1 base at V and 2 bases at J, with 6 bases between the two ends. The CDR3 has 14 residues. Germline values: CDR1 MNHNS, CDR2 SASEGT.

The V and J genes are TRBV5-4 and TRBJ2-3, with 10 bases matching TRBD1. The CDR3 runs 16 residues. With 4 bases clipped from V and 3 bases from J, the junction kept 8 bases outside the gene matches. Germline V gene data show CDR1 as SGHNT and CDR2 as YYREEE (reference sequence). The CDR3 loop is CASSPRQGAQTDTQYF. CDR3 nucleotide sequence: TGTGCCAGCAGCCCGAGACAGGGGGCCCAAACAGATACGCAGTATTTT.

CDR3 loop: CASSSLTSGKTRDTQYF. CDR3 nucleotides: TGTGCCAGCAGTTCCCTGACTAGCGGGAAGACTAGAGATACGCAGTATTTT. The chain links TRBV27 to TRBJ2-3, with 11 bases lining up with TRBD2. CDR1 MNHEY and CDR2 SMNVEV come from the germline V gene (reference sequence). V shed 4 bases and J 5 bases; nucleotides not matched to a gene: 11. There are 17 residues in the CDR3.

The chain has TRBV3-1 (or the pseudogene TRBV3-2) and TRBJ1-5; 8 bases align to TRBD1. The CDR3 is made up of 14 amino acids. Germline trimming cut 4 bases from V and 3 bases from J; bases unmatched to any gene: 2. Germline lookup yields CDR1 LGHDT and CDR2 YNNKEL (reference sequence). The CDR3 loop reads CASSPTGANQPQHF. The CDR3 DNA is TGTGCCAGCAGCCCGACAGGGGCCAATCAGCCCCAGCATTTT.

The chain joins TRBV10-3 to TRBJ1-4; D remains unclear. V was cut by 8 bases and J by 4 bases, with 11 bases left in between. The CDR3 has 13 residues. Germline CDR1 ENHRY, CDR2 SYGVKD. CDR3 amino acids: CAIGAGNNEKLFF. CDR3 in DNA: TGTGCCATCGGCGCAGGAAATAATGAAAAACTGTTTTTT.

Regarding this clone: The junction and the germline gene differ at one end; a read error may be behind it. The V and J genes are TRBV28 and TRBJ1-5; 7 positions agree with TRBD1. The CDR3 loop spans 14 amino acids. Per germline, CDR1 MDHEN and CDR2 SYDVKM. The CDR3: CASSPDGGGRSWDF. As DNA, the CDR3 is TGTGCCAGCAGTCCAGACGGAGGGGGCCGTAGTTGGGATTTT.

The chain recombines TRBV4-2 with TRBJ2-2, with 8 bases aligning to TRBD1. The CDR3 length is 14 residues. Germline trimming cut 6 bases from V and 7 bases from J; bases unmatched to any gene: 7. Germline V gene sequence: CDR1 LGHNA, CDR2 YNFKEQ. The CDR3 sequence is CASSFRGRDGELFF. In nucleotides, the CDR3 is TGTGCCAGCAGTTTCAGGGGGCGGGACGGGGAGCTGTTTTTT.

The chain carries TRBV28 and TRBJ1-1, with D tentatively TRBD1 (5 bases). CDR1 and CDR2 (germline): MDHEN, SYDVKM. Trimming took off 7 bases at V and 5 bases at J, with 11 bases between the two ends. CDR3 length: 12 residues. The DNA of the CDR3 is TGTGCCAGCATTCTCGGGGGAACTGAAGCTTTCTTT. Its protein is CASILGGTEAFF.

V usage is TRBV5-4 and J usage is TRBJ2-3; 7 bases line up with TRBD1. Trimming took 5 bases from V and 0 from J; bases not matched to a gene: 3. The CDR3 sequence is 14 residues long. Looked up from germline, CDR1 is SGHNT and CDR2 is YYREEE (reference sequence). The CDR3 is CASRVTGSTDTQYF. CDR3 bases: TGTGCCAGCAGGGTGACAGGGAGCACAGATACGCAGTATTTT.

The chain couples TRBV28 to TRBJ2-2; TRBD1 might be the D (5 bases). V was trimmed by 1 base and J by 5 bases, leaving 11 bases between them. Germline loops: CDR1 MDHEN, CDR2 SYDVKM. This CDR3 has 15 residues. The CDR3 bases are TGTGCCAGCAGTTTATCAGGGTCGAGGACCGGGGAGCTGTTTTTT. Protein: CASSLSGSRTGELFF.

This chain links TRBV2 with TRBJ2-3; TRBD2 is a possible D gene (6 bases). Germline-derived CDR1 and CDR2 are SNHLY and FYNNEI. This CDR3 is built from 14 residues. The V end lost 10 bases, the J end lost 0 bases, and 14 bases lay between the germline ends. The CDR3 sequence: CATRVAASTDTQYF. As DNA, the CDR3 is TGTGCCACCCGTGTAGCGGCTAGCACAGATACGCAGTATTTT. Full variable domain (missing parts from reference TRBV2 and TRBJ2-3): EPEVTQTPSHQVTQMGQEVILRCVPISNHLYFYWYRQILGQKVEFLVSFYNNEISEKSEIFDDQFSVERPDGSNFTLKIRSTKLEDSAMYFCATRVAASTDTQYFGPGTRLTVL.

V is TRBV3-1 (or the pseudogene TRBV3-2) and J is TRBJ1-1; D unresolved. This CDR3 spans 13 amino acids. V was shortened by 4 bases and J by 4 bases, with 10 bases between the two germline ends. Looked up from germline, CDR1 is LGHDT and CDR2 is YNNKEL (reference sequence). CDR3 in amino acids: CASSRVRSTEAFF. In nucleotides, the CDR3 is TGTGCCAGCAGCCGGGTGAGGAGCACTGAAGCTTTCTTT.

The CDR3 DNA sequence: TGTGCCTGGAGCCCCTTGGACAGGGGCAATCAGCCCCAGCATTTT. Translating it yields CAWSPLDRGNQPQHF. The chain joins TRBV30 to TRBJ1-5, with 8 bases fitting TRBD1. The length of the CDR3 is 15 residues. In germline, CDR1 is GTSNPN, CDR2 SVGIG (reference sequence). Trimming removed 3 bases from V and 2 bases from J; junction bases left unmatched: 6.

The rearrangement links TRBV6-5 to TRBJ1-1, with D hard to call. Germline V CDR1 and CDR2: MNHEY, SVGAGI. The ends were cut back, 5 bases at V and 1 base at J, with 5 bases in the middle. The CDR3 consists of 12 residues. Here the CDR3 reads CASSPQNTEAFF. CDR3 sequence (DNA): TGTGCCAGCAGTCCCCAGAACACTGAAGCTTTCTTT.

The V and J genes are TRBV7-6 and TRBJ2-2; TRBD1 matches 7 bases. The CDR3 contains 15 residues. The V gene end was trimmed by 7 bases and the J gene end by 2 bases; junction bases not matched to a gene: 7. Germline V CDR1 and CDR2: SGHVS, FNYEAQ. In nucleotides, the CDR3 is TGTGCCAGCACCGTGGGACAGAGTAACACCGGGGAGCTGTTTTTT. This sequence encodes CASTVGQSNTGELFF.

This chain connects TRBV5-6 to TRBJ2-3; D remains unclear. The V end lost 1 base, the J end lost 0 bases, and 9 bases lay between the germline ends. The CDR3 length is 15 residues. Germline CDR1 SGHDT, CDR2 YYEEEE. The chain's CDR3 is CASSLRRLSTDTQYF. The CDR3 DNA reads as TGTGCCAGCAGCTTGAGGCGGCTGAGCACAGATACGCAGTATTTT.

The genes are TRBV3-1 (or the pseudogene TRBV3-2) and TRBJ2-1, with TRBD1 matching over 9 bases. CDR1 is LGHDT, CDR2 YNNKEL, per germline (reference sequence). CDR3 length: 15 amino acids. V gave up 4 bases and J gave up 5 bases; unmatched junction bases: 6. For the CDR3, the DNA is TGTGCCAGCAGCCGTTCGACAGGGGGACACAATGAGCAGTTCTTC. It encodes CASSRSTGGHNEQFF.

The rearrangement uses TRBV27 and TRBJ1-1; D call uncertain. CDR1 is MNHEY, CDR2 SMNVEV, per germline (reference sequence). The V and J ends lost 2 bases and 0 bases respectively, with 10 bases between them. CDR3 length: 15 residues. CDR3 amino acids: CASSLHAELNTEAFF. The CDR3 DNA sequence: TGTGCCAGCAGTTTACACGCAGAATTGAACACTGAAGCTTTCTTT.

This chain links TRBV5-1 with TRBJ1-2; the D gene is possibly TRBD1 (5 bases). Germline CDR1 and CDR2: SGHRS and YFSETQ. V gave up 4 bases and J gave up 5 bases, with 15 bases separating them. This CDR3 has 14 amino acids. The CDR3 here is CASSPTDSTYGYTF. CDR3 DNA sequence: TGCGCCAGCAGCCCGACAGATTCAACATATGGCTACACCTTC. Supplemented by reference TRBV5-1 and TRBJ1-2, the full variable domain reads KAGVTQTPRYLIKTRGQQVTLSCSPISGHRSVSWYQQTPGQGLQFLFEYFSETQRNKGNFPGRFSGRQFSNSRSEMNVSTLELGDSALYLCASSPTDSTYGYTFGSGTRLTVV.

The chain couples TRBV15 to TRBJ1-2; D unclear. The germline CDR1 and CDR2 sequences are LNHNV and YYDKDF (reference sequence). The CDR3 covers 13 residues. The ends were cut back, 6 bases at V and 7 bases at J, with 15 bases in the middle. CDR3 sequence: CATREGLESGYTF. The DNA of the CDR3 is TGTGCCACCAGGGAGGGTTTAGAGAGTGGCTACACCTTC. Complete variable domain (other parts from reference TRBV15 and TRBJ1-2): DAMVIQNPRYQVTQFGKPVTLSCSQTLNHNVMYWYQQKSSQAPKLLFHYYDKDFNNEADTPDNFQSRRPNTSFCFLDIRSPGLGDTAMYLCATREGLESGYTFGSGTRLTVV.

The rearrangement uses TRBV9 and TRBJ1-2; TRBD1 is a possible D gene (6 bases). CDR3 length: 12 amino acids. From germline, CDR1 is SGDLS and CDR2 YYNGEE. Trimming shortened V by 5 bases and J by 9 bases, and 14 bases separated the two germline ends. The CDR3 region is CASSPQGRSYTF. As DNA, the CDR3 is TGTGCCAGCAGTCCACAGGGTAGGAGCTACACCTTC.

The table lists this clone with a count of one. Here the CDR3 DNA reads TGCGCCAGCAGGGGGCTAGCGGGAATAGAGCAGTTCTTC. It yields the protein CASRGLAGIEQFF. The gene calls are TRBV10-2 and TRBJ2-1; 9 bases line up with TRBD2. The V gene's germline CDR1 is WSHSY and CDR2 SAAADI. V lost 6 bases, J lost 10 bases, and 7 bases stayed unmatched. This CDR3 contains 13 residues.

J is TRBJ1-6 and V is TRBV14; D call uncertain. There are 15 residues in the CDR3. The germline V gene encodes CDR1 SGHDN and CDR2 FVKESK. The V end lost 2 bases, the J end lost 0 bases, and 5 bases lay between the germline ends. This chain's CDR3 is CASSQQFSYNSPLHF. CDR3 nucleotide sequence: TGTGCCAGCAGCCAACAATTCTCCTATAATTCACCCCTCCACTTT.

The chain recombines TRBV6-5 with TRBJ1-6; 7 bases align to TRBD1. The V gene's germline CDR1 is MNHEY and CDR2 SVGAGI. Trimming removed 7 bases from V and 9 bases from J; junction bases left unmatched: 9. This CDR3 comprises 14 residues. CDR3 protein: CASTPGGLGSPLHF. Written as DNA, the CDR3 is TGTGCCAGCACCCCAGGGGGGCTGGGTTCACCCCTCCACTTT.

The chain carries TRBV13 and TRBJ1-2; weak D call: TRBD1 (5 bases). Looked up from germline, CDR1 is PRHDT and CDR2 is FYEKMQ (reference sequence). The ends were cut back, 2 bases at V and 4 bases at J, with 8 bases in the middle. This CDR3 is built from 13 residues. The CDR3 DNA reads as TGTGCCAGCAGCTTAAGCAGGGTCTATGGCTACACCTTC. Its protein is CASSLSRVYGYTF.

The chain is built from TRBV6-6 and TRBJ2-7; TRBD2 matches at 11 bases. CDR3 length equals 14 residues. With V trimmed by 5 bases and J by 5 bases, 5 bases remained unmatched. The germline CDR1 and CDR2 sequences are MNHNY and SVGAGI (reference sequence). CDR3 loop: CASSQTSGVHEQYF. CDR3 nucleotide sequence: TGTGCCAGCAGTCAGACTAGCGGGGTACACGAGCAGTACTTC.

The V call is TRBV2, the J call TRBJ2-6; D is perhaps TRBD1 (6 bases). Trimming shortened V by 6 bases and J by 0 bases, and 15 bases separated the two germline ends. The CDR3 has 17 residues. Germline CDR1 is SNHLY and CDR2 is FYNNEI. CDR3 DNA sequence: TGTGCCAGCAGCACGACAGGTGTGCTCTCTGGGGCCAACGTCCTGACTTTC. It encodes CASSTTGVLSGANVLTF.